This is a list of T cell receptor beta chains from one sample in a study of blood T cell repertoires in COVID-19. Sequencing used immunoSEQ multiplex PCR; TCRdb keeps in-frame clones, though not all of them. The sample has 150,000 to 200,000 clones; approximately 85% are singletons. Material: peripheral blood. All receptors come from a man between 60 and 75 years old with active or convalescent COVID-19. Both conserved end residues are part of each CDR3. D genes are given only for firm matches. Size tells how often a clone was seen (once, few, many) or the class of an expanded clone, and some rows leave it out.

size,D,J,V,CDR3,DNA
.,TRBD1,TRBJ2-1,TRBV9,CASSMTGGHYNEQFF,TGTGCCAGCAGCATGACAGGGGGCCACTACAATGAGCAGTTCTTC
few,.,TRBJ2-3,TRBV5-1,CASSKNTGDTQYF,TGCGCCAGCAGTAAGAATACAGGAGATACGCAGTATTTT
once,TRBD2,TRBJ2-7,TRBV6-5,CASSASGTYEQYF,TGTGCCAGCTCTGCTAGCGGGACCTACGAGCAGTACTTC
.,TRBD2,TRBJ2-7,TRBV18,CASSPPGLAGLTYEQYF,TGTGCCAGCTCACCACCGGGTCTAGCGGGTCTGACCTACGAGCAGTACTTC
.,.,TRBJ1-4,TRBV18,CASSGLRTNEKLFF,TGTGCCAGCTCAGGACTGAGAACTAATGAAAAACTGTTTTTT
.,.,TRBJ2-1,TRBV29-1,CSVLRTDSTYNEQFF,TGCAGCGTCCTACGGACCGACAGCACCTACAATGAGCAGTTCTTC
.,TRBD1,TRBJ1-3,TRBV6-5,CASSRQGQTGNTIYF,TGTGCCAGCAGCAGACAGGGGCAAACTGGAAACACCATATATTTT
once,TRBD2,TRBJ2-3,TRBV5-4,CASSLRSGGAVDTQYF,TGTGCCAGCAGCTTGCGGTCCGGGGGGGCCGTGGATACGCAGTATTTT
once,.,TRBJ1-4,TRBV7-2,CASSNRVLEKLFF,TGTGCCAGCAGCAACAGGGTTTTGGAAAAACTGTTTTTT
.,.,TRBJ2-6,TRBV28,CASRTRRADVLTF,TGTGCCAGCAGGACGAGGAGGGCCGACGTCCTGACTTTC
.,.,TRBJ1-4,TRBV6-5,CASSRIGDEKLFF,TGTGCCAGCAGTCGGATTGGAGATGAAAAACTGTTTTTT
.,.,TRBJ2-7,TRBV5-1,CASSSPGQGYEQYF,TGCGCCAGCAGCTCACCGGGACAAGGCTACGAGCAGTACTTC
.,TRBD2,TRBJ2-3,TRBV6-5,CASRNGLAGTDTQYF,TGTGCCAGCAGAAATGGACTAGCGGGAACAGATACGCAGTATTTT
many,TRBD2,TRBJ2-7,TRBV19,CASSSREFSYEQYF,TGTGCCAGTAGCTCGCGGGAGTTTTCCTACGAGCAGTACTTC
.,TRBD1,TRBJ1-1,TRBV7-2,CASSFGTGRGEAFF,TGTGCCAGCAGCTTTGGGACAGGGAGGGGTGAAGCTTTCTTT
.,.,TRBJ1-6,TRBV6-5,CASSYDPRNSPLHF,TGTGCCAGCAGTTACGACCCTAGAAATTCACCCCTCCACTTT
few,.,TRBJ1-2,TRBV2,CASTEGVSGYTF,TGTGCCAGCACTGAGGGAGTCAGCGGCTACACCTTC
.,.,TRBJ2-5,TRBV21-1,CASRRNPRQGQKQETQYF,TGTGCCAGCAGAAGAAATCCCCGGCAGGGCCAAAAACAAGAGACCCAGTACTTC
.,.,TRBJ2-7,TRBV6-1,CASSDWSGAYEQYF,TGTGCCAGCAGTGATTGGTCAGGGGCCTACGAGCAGTACTTC
.,.,TRBJ1-2,TRBV6-6,CASSYSRAGDNYGYTF,TGTGCCAGCAGTTACTCGAGGGCAGGGGATAACTATGGCTACACCTTC
.,.,TRBJ1-6,TRBV2,CATRMGGPNSPLHF,TGTGCCACCCGTATGGGGGGACCAAATTCACCCCTCCACTTT
few,TRBD1,TRBJ1-2,TRBV5-1,CASSAGQDPNYGYTF,TGCGCCAGCAGCGCCGGACAGGACCCTAACTATGGCTACACCTTC
.,.,TRBJ1-5,TRBV2,CASSEESSYSNQPQHF,TGTGCCAGCAGTGAAGAGAGCTCCTATAGCAATCAGCCCCAGCATTTT
.,.,TRBJ1-2,TRBV12-1,CASSFVFPSGGYTF,TGTGCCAGCAGCTTTGTATTCCCCTCAGGTGGCTACACCTTC
.,.,TRBJ2-2,TRBV5-1,CASSPPPGQGNLLFF,TGCGCCAGCAGCCCCCCGCCGGGTCAGGGCAACTTGCTGTTTTTT
.,.,TRBJ2-2,TRBV7-6,CASSPGPGELFF,TGTGCCAGCAGCCCAGGGCCCGGGGAGCTGTTTTTT
.,TRBD1,TRBJ2-3,TRBV3-1/TRBV3-2,CASSQIRRTGSTDTQYF,TGTGCCAGCAGCCAAATAAGAAGGACAGGGAGCACAGATACGCAGTATTTT
.,.,TRBJ1-5,TRBV20-1,CSASPGQSFNQPQHF,TGCAGTGCTAGTCCCGGACAGTCCTTCAATCAGCCCCAGCATTTT
.,.,TRBJ1-4,TRBV12-3/TRBV12-4,CASGGITNEKLFF,TGTGCCAGCGGGGGGATTACTAATGAAAAACTGTTTTTT
.,.,TRBJ2-3,TRBV5-4,CASSLGVRRGGPDTQYF,TGTGCCAGCAGCTTGGGGGTCAGGCGGGGCGGCCCAGATACGCAGTATTTT
.,.,TRBJ2-2,TRBV24-1,CATSDPERHTGELFF,TGTGCCACCAGTGATCCCGAGAGGCACACCGGGGAGCTGTTTTTT
.,TRBD2,TRBJ2-1,TRBV13,CASSIRTSGNSYNEQFF,TGTGCCAGCAGCATCAGGACTAGCGGGAACTCCTACAATGAGCAGTTCTTC
once,TRBD2,TRBJ2-1,TRBV24-1,CATSSDHHSGSWDNEQFF,TGTGCCACCAGTTCAGACCACCATAGCGGGTCTTGGGACAATGAGCAGTTCTTC
once,TRBD2,TRBJ2-5,TRBV5-6,CASHRTSGGLIQETQYF,TGTGCCAGCCACAGGACTAGCGGGGGCCTCATCCAAGAGACCCAGTACTTC
.,.,TRBJ2-7,TRBV19,CASRDTTYEQYF,TGTGCCAGCCGGGACACCACCTACGAGCAGTACTTC
.,.,TRBJ2-7,TRBV6-5,CASSLRVTSYEQYF,TGTGCCAGCAGTCTCAGGGTTACCTCCTACGAGCAGTACTTC
.,.,TRBJ1-4,TRBV5-1,CASSLDRINEKLFF,TGCGCCAGCAGCTTGGACAGGATTAATGAAAAACTGTTTTTT
.,TRBD1,TRBJ1-2,TRBV6-6,CASSDRGGNYGYTF,TGTGCCAGCTCGGACAGGGGTGGTAACTATGGCTACACCTTC
.,.,TRBJ1-4,TRBV15,CATSRDVGEGEKLFF,TGTGCCACCAGCAGAGATGTGGGGGAGGGGGAAAAACTGTTTTTT
few,TRBD2,TRBJ2-4,TRBV19,CASSGLAENIQYF,TGTGCCAGTTCGGGACTAGCGGAAAACATTCAGTACTTC
few,TRBD1,TRBJ1-1,TRBV6-1,CASSEGTGATEAFF,TGTGCCAGCAGTGAAGGGACAGGGGCCACTGAAGCTTTCTTT
.,.,TRBJ1-5,TRBV7-9,CASSLGSGISNQPQHF,TGTGCCAGCAGCTTAGGCTCGGGGATCAGCAATCAGCCCCAGCATTTT
.,.,TRBJ2-1,TRBV5-1,CASSLVSSGFHNEQFF,TGCGCCAGCAGCTTGGTGTCGAGCGGCTTTCACAATGAGCAGTTCTTC
.,TRBD2,TRBJ2-5,TRBV19,CASRATSGANYQETQYF,TGTGCCAGTAGGGCGACTAGCGGGGCGAACTACCAAGAGACCCAGTACTTC
.,.,TRBJ2-3,TRBV10-3,CAISAGLRGTDTQYF,TGTGCCATCAGTGCGGGCTTACGGGGGACAGATACGCAGTATTTT
.,TRBD2,TRBJ2-1,TRBV6-5,CAIRREGYNEQFF,TGTGCCATCAGGCGGGAGGGCTACAATGAGCAGTTCTTC
.,.,TRBJ2-3,TRBV18,CASSISSTDTQYF,TGTGCCAGCTCAATCTCTTCCACAGATACGCAGTATTTT
.,.,TRBJ1-1,TRBV13,CASSFGPNTEAFF,TGTGCCAGCAGCTTCGGTCCTAACACTGAAGCTTTCTTT
.,.,TRBJ1-1,TRBV10-2,CASSEQAKTEAFF,TGCGCCAGCAGTGAGCAGGCGAAAACTGAAGCTTTCTTT